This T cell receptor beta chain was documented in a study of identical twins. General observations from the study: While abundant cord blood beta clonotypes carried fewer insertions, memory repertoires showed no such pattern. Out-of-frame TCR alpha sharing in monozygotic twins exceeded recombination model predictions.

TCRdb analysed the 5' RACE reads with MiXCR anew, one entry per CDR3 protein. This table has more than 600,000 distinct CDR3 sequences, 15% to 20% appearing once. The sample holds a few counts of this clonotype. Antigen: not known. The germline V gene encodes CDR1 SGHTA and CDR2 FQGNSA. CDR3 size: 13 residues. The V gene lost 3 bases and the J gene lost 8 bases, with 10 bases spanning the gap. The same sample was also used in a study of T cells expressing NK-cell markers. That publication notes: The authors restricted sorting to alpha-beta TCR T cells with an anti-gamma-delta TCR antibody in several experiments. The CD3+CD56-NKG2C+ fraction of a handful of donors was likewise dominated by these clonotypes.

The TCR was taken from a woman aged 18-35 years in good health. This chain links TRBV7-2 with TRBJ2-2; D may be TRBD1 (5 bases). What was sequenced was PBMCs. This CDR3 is CASSLIRGGELFF. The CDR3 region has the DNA TGTGCCAGCAGCTTGATTAGGGGTGGGGAGCTGTTTTTT.